This TCR beta chain was identified in a study of CD8 T cells in Susac syndrome. RNA amounts of about 0.5 to 1 ug underwent reverse transcription with random hexamers. From the immunoSEQ multiplex PCR reads, TCRdb called clonotypes with MiXCR, one entry per CDR3 protein. The sample lists about 430,000 distinct CDR3 sequences, around 85% occurring once. The sequenced sample was CD8+ T cells from PBMCs. The origin of this receptor is a human donor with multiple sclerosis.

The CDR3 DNA reads as TGCGCCAGCAGCTTGGGGACAGGGGGCGTCTACGAGCAGTACTTC. This gives the protein CASSLGTGGVYEQYF. This chain links TRBV5-1 with TRBJ2-7; 11 bases fit TRBD1. The CDR3 runs 15 residues. Germline V gene sequence: CDR1 SGHRS, CDR2 YFSETQ. V was clipped by 0 bases and J by 3 bases; unmatched bases: 2.